The table lists the clone carrying this TCR beta chain with a count of one. Antigen specificity is unknown. The repertoire was sequenced with immunoSEQ multiplex PCR; TCRdb's copy has only in-frame clones and lacks some. The profile covers 250,000 to 300,000 clones, with roughly 86% appearing a single time and roughly 3.5% taken by the ten largest. The data derive from a study of Ad26.COV2.S vaccination and SARS-CoV-2 variants. Broader study findings: Compared with placebo recipients, vaccine recipients had higher spike-specific TCR breadth. Breadth measured for non-spike TCRs was similar across vaccine and placebo recipients.

Treatment meaning: approximately 18 received Ad26.COV2.S at low or high dose, single or two shots; about 5 received placebo; per-sample allocation not given. Sampling was done on day 63 after the first vaccine or placebo injection. Germline lookup yields CDR1 LGHDT and CDR2 YNNKEL (reference sequence). The V end was cut by 0 bases, the J end by 4 bases, with 9 bases between. The CDR3 runs 14 residues. The sequences come from peripheral blood, collected in a trial of Ad26.COV2.S vaccine versus placebo. The sequence came from a person between 18 and 60 years old who received the Ad26.COV2.S COVID-19 vaccine or a placebo. The chain combines TRBV3-1 (or the pseudogene TRBV3-2) with TRBJ1-2, with no clear D. CDR3 sequence: CASSQEGSFYGYTF. CDR3 in DNA: TGTGCCAGCAGCCAAGAAGGCAGCTTCTATGGCTACACCTTC.